Following are 30 T cell receptor beta chains from one sample sequenced in a study of molecular identifiers for immune sequencing clone quantification. TCRdb processed the PCR reads anew with MiXCR; each CDR3 protein has one entry. The sample contains 97,000 or so distinct CDR3 sequences, less than 35% of which appear only once. The sequenced sample consisted of naive CD8+ T cells from blood, with Jurkat cell RNA spiked in. Subset specified: FACS-sorted CD8+CD4-CCR7+CD45RA+ naive T cells. Every receptor here comes from a human donor in good health. Some libraries in this study had Jurkat cell RNA spiked in.

This clonotype was seen only a few times. The chain is built from TRBV28 and TRBJ2-3; D gene ambiguous. Trimming took 3 bases from V and 2 from J, leaving 12 bases between them. The CDR3 has 15 amino acids. Germline lookup yields CDR1 MDHEN and CDR2 SYDVKM. CDR3 region: CASSLSTLATDTQYF. Written as DNA, the CDR3 is TGTGCCAGCAGTTTGTCGACCCTCGCCACAGATACGCAGTATTTT. The full variable domain, its missing parts supplied by reference TRBV28 and TRBJ2-3, is DVKVTQSSRYLVKRTGEKVFLECVQDMDHENMFWYRQDPGLGLRLIYFSYDVKMKEKGDIPEGYSVSREKKERFSLILESASTNQTSMYLCASSLSTLATDTQYFGPGTRLTVL.

In this sample, this clonotype turned up a few times. The V and J genes are TRBV28 and TRBJ2-2; TRBD2 aligns across 9 bases. The V gene end was trimmed by 3 bases and the J gene end by 9 bases; junction bases not matched to a gene: 11. The length of the CDR3 is 16 residues. Germline V gene lookup returns CDR1 MDHEN and CDR2 SYDVKM. This CDR3 is CASSFGPSGVGRELFF. The CDR3 bases are TGTGCCAGCAGTTTCGGGCCTAGCGGGGTCGGTCGGGAGCTGTTTTTT.

The gene calls are TRBV4-1 and TRBJ2-7; D might be TRBD1 (6 bases). The V end lost 0 bases, the J end lost 1 base, and 13 bases lay between the germline ends. Germline-derived CDR1 and CDR2 are MGHRA and YSYEKL. The CDR3 has 16 amino acids. CDR3 loop: CASSQEEAGVSYEQYF. The CDR3 DNA sequence: TGCGCCAGCAGCCAAGAAGAGGCAGGGGTATCCTACGAGCAGTACTTC.

The chain links TRBV9 to TRBJ1-1, with D unresolved. V lost 2 bases, J lost 3 bases, and 8 bases lay in between. This CDR3 is 13 amino acids long. In germline, CDR1 is SGDLS, CDR2 YYNGEE. The CDR3 bases are TGTGCCAGCAGCGTCGATGGGGACACTGAAGCTTTCTTT. Translating gives CASSVDGDTEAFF.

The V gene is TRBV9, the J gene TRBJ1-3; the D is unclear. Germline V CDR1 and CDR2: SGDLS, YYNGEE. Trimming took off 3 bases at V and 0 bases at J, with 4 bases between the two ends. This CDR3 has 13 residues. For the CDR3, the DNA is TGTGCCAGCAGCGCAAACTCTGGAAACACCATATATTTT. Encoded protein: CASSANSGNTIYF.

The chain is built from TRBV29-1 and TRBJ2-7; 14 bases map to TRBD2. Germline V CDR1 and CDR2: SQVTM, ANQGSEA. After removal of 5 bases from V and 2 bases from J, the junction contained 8 bases not matched to a gene. The CDR3 covers 16 residues. CDR3 in amino acids: CSVTGTSGSATYEQYF. CDR3 coding DNA: TGCAGCGTTACCGGGACTAGCGGGAGTGCGACCTACGAGCAGTACTTC.

This clonotype was picked up a small number of times. The chain employs TRBV20-1 and TRBJ1-4; no reliable D call. The CDR3 contains 13 residues. The germline gives CDR1 DFQATT, CDR2 SNEGSKA (reference sequence). The V and J ends lost 6 bases and 8 bases respectively, with 16 bases between them. CDR3 coding DNA: TGCAGTGCGGAAGATGGGATGAAGGAAAAACTGTTTTTT. It yields the protein CSAEDGMKEKLFF.

This clonotype was observed a few times. The chain has TRBV7-9 and TRBJ2-1; the D call may be TRBD1 or TRBD2 (5 bases each). Germline CDR1 SEHNR, CDR2 FQNEAQ (reference sequence). V was trimmed by 7 bases and J by 8 bases, leaving 24 bases between them. The CDR3 sequence is 16 residues long. CDR3: CASIRGRLGEEYEQFF. In DNA, the CDR3 is TGTGCCAGCATCCGGGGCCGCCTAGGAGAGGAATATGAGCAGTTCTTC.

V usage is TRBV20-1 and J usage is TRBJ1-6, with TRBD1 as a possible D gene (5 bases). The V end lost 6 bases, the J end lost 10 bases, and 7 bases lay between the germline ends. The CDR3 consists of 10 residues. Germline V gene lookup returns CDR1 DFQATT and CDR2 SNEGSKA (reference sequence). The CDR3 loop is CSAEGSPLHF. CDR3 DNA sequence: TGCAGTGCGGAGGGGTCACCCCTCCACTTT.

This clonotype was observed a handful of times. The chain links TRBV11-2 to TRBJ2-2, with D possibly TRBD2 on 6 matching bases. The germline V gene encodes CDR1 SGHAT and CDR2 FQNNGV. The CDR3 spans 14 residues. Trimming shortened V by 1 base and J by 7 bases, and 10 bases separated the two germline ends. CDR3: CASSLAGVDGELFF. CDR3 in DNA: TGTGCCAGCAGCTTAGCGGGAGTGGACGGGGAGCTGTTTTTT. Combining the CDR3 with reference TRBV11-2 and TRBJ2-2 gives the whole variable domain EAGVAQSPRYKIIEKRQSVAFWCNPISGHATLYWYQQILGQGPKLLIQFQNNGVVDDSQLPKDRFSAERLKGVDSTLKIQPAKLEDSAVYLCASSLAGVDGELFFGEGSRLTVL.

Comments on this clonotype: The junction shows a germline mismatch at one end, possibly a read error. The chain employs TRBV20-1 and TRBJ1-1; 9 bases fit TRBD1. CDR3 size: 16 residues. The germline CDR1 and CDR2 sequences are DFQATT and SNEGSKA (reference sequence). CDR3 amino acids: CSASLNGDRAVTDAFF. The CDR3 nucleotides read TGCAGTGCTAGCCTCAACGGGGACAGGGCTGTCACTGACGCTTTCTTT.

This clonotype was found many times. The gene calls are TRBV28 and TRBJ2-2; D gene unclear. Trimming removed 5 bases at V and 3 bases at J, with 4 bases between. The CDR3 contains 12 residues. Germline CDR1 is MDHEN and CDR2 is SYDVKM. This CDR3 is CASSAYTGELFF. In DNA, the CDR3 is TGTGCCAGCAGTGCCTACACCGGGGAGCTGTTTTTT. Combining the CDR3 with reference TRBV28 and TRBJ2-2 gives the whole variable domain DVKVTQSSRYLVKRTGEKVFLECVQDMDHENMFWYRQDPGLGLRLIYFSYDVKMKEKGDIPEGYSVSREKKERFSLILESASTNQTSMYLCASSAYTGELFFGEGSRLTVL.

A note on this clonotype: Here the CDR3 omits its conserved ending phenylalanine or tryptophan, so a read error is the likely source. The chain couples TRBV6-1 to TRBJ2-3; 7 bases align to TRBD2. Germline CDR1 is MNHNS and CDR2 is SASEGT. J lost 3 bases, V lost 1 base, and 4 bases had no gene match. This CDR3 is 15 amino acids long. The chain's CDR3 is CASSEGGGWTDTQYI. The DNA of the CDR3 is TGTGCCAGCAGTGAAGGGGGGGGTTGGACAGATACGCAGTATATT.

In its sample, this clonotype was seen many times. V is TRBV29-1 and J is TRBJ1-1, with 7 positions matching TRBD1. The V segment lost 6 bases and the J segment 0 bases; nucleotides outside the gene matches: 7. The CDR3 covers 14 residues. The germline V gene has CDR1 SQVTM and CDR2 ANQGSEA. CDR3 in DNA: TGCAGCGTCGCCGGACAGGCCATGAACACTGAAGCTTTCTTT. It specifies CSVAGQAMNTEAFF.

A word on this clonotype: One end of the junction does not line up with germline, which may come from a read error. The chain employs TRBV28 and TRBJ1-3, with D hard to call. Germline V CDR1 and CDR2: MDHEN, SYDVKM. The CDR3 sequence is 15 residues long. CDR3 amino acids: CASSSDGSSGNTIHF. CDR3 in DNA: TGTGCCAGCAGTTCGGACGGAAGCTCTGGAAACACCATACATTTT.

The chain recombines TRBV7-9 with TRBJ1-3; tentatively, D is TRBD1 (5 bases). CDR1 is SEHNR, CDR2 FQNEAQ, per germline (reference sequence). Between the trimmed V and J ends, which lost 4 bases and 8 bases, there was a span of 12 bases. The length of the CDR3 is 13 residues. CDR3 in amino acids: CASSSGHEYTIYF. The CDR3 nucleotides are TGTGCCAGCAGCTCCGGACACGAATACACCATATATTTT.

As regards this clonotype: This may stem from a read error, because a much larger clone lies one nucleotide away. This sequence joins TRBV5-1 and TRBJ1-3; D not certain. The CDR3 sequence is 15 residues long. CDR1 and CDR2 from the germline V gene are SGHRS and YFSETQ. The CDR3 DNA reads as TGCGTCAGCAGCTCTGCAAGGTCATCTGGAAACACCATATATTTT. Translating gives CVSSSARSSGNTIYF.

The gene calls are TRBV6-2 or TRBV6-3 and TRBJ2-5, with a weak D call TRBD1 (5 bases). This CDR3 is 16 amino acids long. Germline values: CDR1 MNHEY, CDR2 SVGEGT. V was shortened by 2 bases and J by 3 bases, with 16 bases between the two germline ends. DNA for the CDR3: TGTGCCAGCAGTTACCTCACCCGACAGCCGGAAGAGACCCAGTACTTC. Translating gives CASSYLTRQPEETQYF.

At least ten counts were recorded for this clonotype. The chain carries TRBV15 and TRBJ2-7, with 10 bases identical to TRBD1. In germline, CDR1 is LNHNV, CDR2 YYDKDF (reference sequence). J was trimmed by 4 bases and V by 3 bases; bases with no gene match: 0. The CDR3 consists of 13 residues. CDR3 protein: CATSRDRGYEQYF. CDR3 in DNA: TGTGCCACCAGCAGGGACAGGGGGTACGAGCAGTACTTC.

To note about this clonotype: It may be a read error: a sequence one base away is much more abundant. V is TRBV18 and J is TRBJ2-4; possible D gene TRBD1, 5 bases. The germline gives CDR1 KGHSH, CDR2 LQKENI. The V gene lost 8 bases and the J gene lost 9 bases, with 14 bases spanning the gap. There are 12 residues in the CDR3. The CDR3 loop reads CASATDKAIQYF. As DNA, the CDR3 is TGTGCCAGCGCAACGGACAAGGCCATTCAGTACTTC.

Remarks on this clonotype: Given a much more abundant clone one base away, this may be a read error. The chain employs TRBV7-9 and TRBJ1-1; possible D gene TRBD1, 6 bases. The V end was cut by 4 bases, the J end by 7 bases, with 25 bases between. The CDR3 loop spans 17 amino acids. CDR1 is SEHNR, CDR2 FQNEAQ, per germline (reference sequence). The DNA for the CDR3 is TGTGCCAGCAGCTCGACTGACTCCACTCAGGGGTCCTATGAAGCTTTCTTT. It specifies CASSSTDSTQGSYEAFF.

The J gene is TRBJ2-7, the V gene TRBV6-5; D perhaps matches TRBD2 (5 bases). V gave up 5 bases and J gave up 7 bases, with 24 bases separating them. Germline V gene data show CDR1 as MNHEY and CDR2 as SVGAGI. The CDR3 loop spans 16 amino acids. The chain's CDR3 is CASSLDPASRVQEQYF. The CDR3 nucleotides read TGTGCCAGCAGTCTGGACCCGGCTAGCCGTGTGCAGGAGCAGTACTTC.

About this clonotype itself: A much larger clone differs from this one at a single base, so this may be a read error. The gene calls are TRBV7-8 and TRBJ2-3; D remains unclear. This CDR3 comprises 15 residues. The germline V gene has CDR1 SGHVS and CDR2 FQNEAQ. The CDR3 is CACSFRLDSTDTQYF. Here the CDR3 DNA reads TGTGCCTGCAGCTTCCGCTTAGATTCCACAGATACGCAGTATTTT. Complete variable domain (other parts from reference TRBV7-8 and TRBJ2-3): GAGVSQSPRYKVAKRGQDVALRCDPISGHVSLFWYQQALGQGPEFLTYFQNEAQLDKSGLPSDRFFAERPEGSVSTLKIQRTQQEDSAVYLCACSFRLDSTDTQYFGPGTRLTVL.

This chain links TRBV20-1 with TRBJ1-5; 7 bases map to TRBD1. This CDR3 has 15 amino acids. Trimming took 1 base from V and 2 from J; bases not matched to a gene: 5. Germline CDR1 reads DFQATT; CDR2 reads SNEGSKA (reference sequence). DNA of the CDR3: TGCAGTGCTAGAGTAGGGGGCGAGGGCAATCAGCCCCAGCATTTT. Translated: CSARVGGEGNQPQHF.

This clonotype was found once. In this CDR3 the conserved last residue, phenylalanine or tryptophan, is missing, so a read error is likely. This chain connects TRBV6-5 to TRBJ2-5, with 8 bases fitting TRBD1. This CDR3 has 15 residues. Looked up from germline, CDR1 is MNHEY and CDR2 is SVGAGI. CDR3 region: CACSYVQGARETQYI. The CDR3 bases are TGTGCCTGCAGTTACGTGCAGGGGGCGCGTGAGACCCAGTACATC.

This clonotype was counted only a few times. This chain joins TRBV7-9 and TRBJ2-1, with 7 bases lining up with TRBD2. Trimming cost V 5 bases and J 4 bases; bases outside gene matches: 8. This CDR3 contains 15 residues. In germline, CDR1 is SEHNR, CDR2 FQNEAQ (reference sequence). The CDR3 reads CASSLGIAGYNEQFF. The CDR3 coding sequence is TGTGCCAGCAGCCTGGGGATAGCGGGTTACAATGAGCAGTTCTTC.

The rearrangement uses TRBV5-4 and TRBJ2-7; maybe TRBD2 (6 bases). The CDR3 loop spans 14 amino acids. Germline assignment: CDR1 SGHNT and CDR2 YYREEE (reference sequence). The ends were cut back, 7 bases at V and 2 bases at J, with 16 bases in the middle. This CDR3 reads CASGPVGEAYEQYF. As DNA, the CDR3 is TGTGCCAGCGGCCCTGTAGGGGAGGCCTACGAGCAGTACTTC.

As for this clonotype: A clone one base away is much larger, so this may be a read error. The rearrangement joins TRBV28 to TRBJ1-1; D is unclear. In germline, CDR1 is MDHEN, CDR2 SYDVKM. The CDR3 loop spans 14 amino acids. V lost 4 bases and J lost 3, with 12 bases in between. This CDR3 reads CASSSEGGYTEAFF. The DNA of the CDR3 is TGTGCCAGCAGTTCTGAGGGTGGATACACTGAAGCTTTCTTT. The whole variable domain, filled in from reference TRBV28 and TRBJ1-1, reads DVKVTQSSRYLVKRTGEKVFLECVQDMDHENMFWYRQDPGLGLRLIYFSYDVKMKEKGDIPEGYSVSREKKERFSLILESASTNQTSMYLCASSSEGGYTEAFFGQGTRLTVV.

With regard to this clonotype: Being one base from a much bigger clone, this may be a read error. The genes are TRBV28 and TRBJ2-7; no reliable D call. From germline, CDR1 is MDHEN and CDR2 SYDVKM. The CDR3 is 12 residues long. This CDR3 is CASGFPTSGQYF. Here the CDR3 DNA reads TGTGCCAGCGGTTTCCCCACGTCCGGGCAGTACTTC. The full variable domain, completed using reference TRBV28 and TRBJ2-7, is DVKVTQSSRYLVKRTGEKVFLECVQDMDHENMFWYRQDPGLGLRLIYFSYDVKMKEKGDIPEGYSVSREKKERFSLILESASTNQTSMYLCASGFPTSGQYFGPGTRLTVT.

Note on this clonotype: This may be a read error: a much more frequent sequence differs by one nucleotide. Given the absence of the conserved phenylalanine or tryptophan at the CDR3 end, a read error is likely. The chain couples TRBV5-3 to TRBJ2-2; D is ambiguous. TRBV5-3 is labeled an ORF, and its function is uncertain. This CDR3 has 13 amino acids. This CDR3 is CASSLWNTGELFL. CDR3 nucleotides: TGTGCCAGCAGCTTGTGGAACACCGGGGAGCTGTTTCTT.